This record covers a single T cell receptor beta chain. This sample was taken from a study of blood T cell repertoires in COVID-19. CDR3 length: 13 amino acids. With V trimmed by 6 bases and J by 4 bases, 3 bases remained unmatched. Assay: immunoSEQ multiplex PCR; the TCRdb copy retains only in-frame clones and omits some. The table includes about 300,000 clones, 83% detected once. The sample was peripheral blood. This TCR came from a woman aged 50 to 60 with acute or convalescent COVID-19. The chain has TRBV12-3 or TRBV12-4 and TRBJ1-1; 9 bases are shared with TRBD1. The CDR3 coding sequence is TGTGCCAGCAGGTGGACAGGGGTCACTGAAGCTTTCTTT. Amino acids: CASRWTGVTEAFF.